Listed here are 10 T cell receptor beta chains from one sample, sequenced in a study of blood T cell repertoires in COVID-19. Generated by immunoSEQ multiplex PCR, the TCRdb table keeps only in-frame clones and is missing some. The table has hundreds of thousands of clones, about 85% seen once. The sequencing sample was made of PBMCs or T cells enriched from blood (not recorded which). Receptors originate from a man between 40 and 49 years old who had recovered from COVID-19.

This CDR3 is CASSLAERGQLEQFF. The CDR3 bases are TGTGCCAGCAGCTTAGCCGAGCGGGGCCAGCTTGAGCAGTTCTTC. The gene calls are TRBV7-2 and TRBJ2-1; 7 nucleotides agree with TRBD2. The CDR3 is made up of 15 amino acids. Germline V CDR1 and CDR2: SGHTA, FQGNSA. The ends lost 0 bases at V and 9 bases at J; junction bases unmatched: 8.

There are a few counts of this clone. J is TRBJ2-3 and V is TRBV18, with 7 bases fitting TRBD1. The CDR3 runs 19 residues. Unmatched junction bases numbered 17, after V lost 5 bases and J lost 0 bases. Germline V gene lookup returns CDR1 KGHSH and CDR2 LQKENI. Here the CDR3 reads CASSSLSGTDPTSTDTQYF. As DNA, the CDR3 is TGTGCCAGCTCATCTTTGTCAGGGACAGATCCAACTAGCACAGATACGCAGTATTTT.

This chain joins TRBV5-4 and TRBJ2-1; 14 nucleotides match TRBD2. Germline V gene data show CDR1 as SGHNT and CDR2 as YYREEE (reference sequence). With V trimmed by 3 bases and J by 7 bases, 3 bases remained unmatched. The CDR3 loop spans 15 amino acids. The CDR3: CASSWGTSGSNEQFF. In nucleotides, the CDR3 is TGTGCCAGCAGCTGGGGGACTAGCGGGAGTAATGAGCAGTTCTTC.

The rearrangement joins TRBV9 to TRBJ2-7; the D is unclear. CDR3 length: 11 amino acids. Germline-derived CDR1 and CDR2 are SGDLS and YYNGEE. Trimming took 0 bases from V and 6 from J, leaving 4 bases between them. CDR3 coding DNA: TGTGCCAGCAGCGTAGCATCCGAGCAGTACTTC. It encodes CASSVASEQYF.

V is TRBV5-1 and J is TRBJ1-3, with TRBD1 matching 8 bases. The germline CDR1 and CDR2 sequences are SGHRS and YFSETQ. The CDR3 loop spans 15 amino acids. After removal of 2 bases from V and 3 bases from J, the junction contained 4 bases not matched to a gene. CDR3 nucleotides: TGCGCCAGCAGCTTACAGGGGGAAATTGGAAACACCATATATTTT. Translated: CASSLQGEIGNTIYF. Together with reference TRBV5-1 and TRBJ1-3, the CDR3 gives the full variable domain: KAGVTQTPRYLIKTRGQQVTLSCSPISGHRSVSWYQQTPGQGLQFLFEYFSETQRNKGNFPGRFSGRQFSNSRSEMNVSTLELGDSALYLCASSLQGEIGNTIYFGEGSWLTVV.

The chain has TRBV19 and TRBJ1-2, with D possibly TRBD1 on 6 matching bases. The CDR3 totals 12 residues. Germline CDR1 LNHDA, CDR2 SQIVND (reference sequence). Trimming left V 7 bases short and J 3 bases short, with 9 bases between. In nucleotides, the CDR3 is TGTGCCAGTACTGACAGGTACTATGGCTACACCTTC. It yields the protein CASTDRYYGYTF.

The chain links TRBV19 to TRBJ1-2; D call uncertain. The CDR3 loop spans 11 amino acids. Germline assignment: CDR1 LNHDA and CDR2 SQIVND (reference sequence). Trimming removed 9 bases from V and 0 bases from J, with 5 bases in between. CDR3 coding DNA: TGTGCCAGCGGGGCTAACTATGGCTACACCTTC. It yields the protein CASGANYGYTF.

The rearrangement links TRBV28 to TRBJ1-2; TRBD1 might be the D (6 bases). V gave up 1 base and J gave up 7 bases, with 13 bases separating them. This CDR3 spans 14 amino acids. Germline V gene sequence: CDR1 MDHEN, CDR2 SYDVKM. The CDR3 is CASSLYSQGTGYTF. DNA of the CDR3: TGTGCCAGCAGTTTATACAGCCAGGGGACTGGCTACACCTTC.

This clone has only a few counts. This chain uses TRBV4-2 with TRBJ2-7; 12 nucleotides align to TRBD2. The CDR3 totals 17 residues. Germline trimming cut 0 bases from V and 3 bases from J; bases unmatched to any gene: 6. From germline, CDR1 is LGHNA and CDR2 YNFKEQ. In DNA, the CDR3 is TGTGCCAGCAGCCAAGAGTGGAAGACTAGCGGGAGCTACGAGCAGTACTTC. It yields the protein CASSQEWKTSGSYEQYF.

This clone was recorded only once. V and J are TRBV5-1 and TRBJ2-3, with a tentative D call TRBD1 (5 bases). The CDR3 consists of 15 residues. CDR1 and CDR2 (germline): SGHRS, YFSETQ. Trimming took 0 bases from V and 2 from J, leaving 10 bases between them. CDR3 in amino acids: CASSLGQITTDTQYF. The CDR3 nucleotides read TGCGCCAGCAGCTTGGGACAGATTACCACAGATACGCAGTATTTT.